This T cell receptor (beta chain) stems from a study of blood T cell repertoires in COVID-19. As for the study in general: Spain, Italy and the United States supplied samples that represented acute and convalescent COVID-19. From T cells, B-cell-depleted T cells, or PBMCs came the material, which was cDNA or gDNA.

In the source study's methods: Amplifying reference gene primers gave estimates of nucleated cell counts. Sequencing used immunoSEQ multiplex PCR; TCRdb keeps in-frame clones, though not all of them. Clone size and V and J calls were adopted from that table, with D and trimming inferred from the DNA. The sample includes 90,000 to 100,000 clones, roughly 82% seen only once; the top ten take 15% to 20%. The V gene's germline CDR1 is MNHEY and CDR2 SVGEGT. Trimming took 5 bases from V and 1 from J; bases not matched to a gene: 11. The CDR3 is made up of 17 amino acids. The chain is built from TRBV6-2 or TRBV6-3 and TRBJ2-4; TRBD2 matches 7 bases. The specimen was peripheral blood. The source is an older man with acute or convalescent COVID-19. CDR3 bases: TGTGCCAGCAGTGGGACTAAATTAAATTTGGCCAAAAACATTCAGTACTTC. Translating it yields CASSGTKLNLAKNIQYF.